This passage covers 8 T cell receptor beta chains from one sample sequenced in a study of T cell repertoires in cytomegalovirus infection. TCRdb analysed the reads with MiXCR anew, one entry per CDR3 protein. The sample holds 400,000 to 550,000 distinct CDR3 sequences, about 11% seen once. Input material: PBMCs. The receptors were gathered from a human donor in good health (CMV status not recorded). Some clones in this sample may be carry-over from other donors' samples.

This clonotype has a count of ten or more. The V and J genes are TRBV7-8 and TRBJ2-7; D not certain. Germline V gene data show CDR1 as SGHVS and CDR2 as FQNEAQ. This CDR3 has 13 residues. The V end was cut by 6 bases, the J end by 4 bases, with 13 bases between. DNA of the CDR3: TGTGCCAGCAGTTCAAAGTTTGGGTACGAGCAGTACTTC. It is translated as CASSSKFGYEQYF.

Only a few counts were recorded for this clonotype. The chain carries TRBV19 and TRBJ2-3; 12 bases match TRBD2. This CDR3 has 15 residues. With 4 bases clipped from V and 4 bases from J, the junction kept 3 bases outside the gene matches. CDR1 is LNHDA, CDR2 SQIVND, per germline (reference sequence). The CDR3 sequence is CASSTTSGSSDTQYF. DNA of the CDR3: TGTGCCAGTAGTACGACTAGCGGGAGCTCAGATACGCAGTATTTT.

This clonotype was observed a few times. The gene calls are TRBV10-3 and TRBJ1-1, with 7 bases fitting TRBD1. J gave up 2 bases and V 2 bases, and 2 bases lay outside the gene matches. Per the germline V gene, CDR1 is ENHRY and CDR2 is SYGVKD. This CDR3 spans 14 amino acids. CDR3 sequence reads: CAISETGVNTEAFF. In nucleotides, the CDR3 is TGTGCCATCAGTGAGACAGGGGTAAACACTGAAGCTTTCTTT.

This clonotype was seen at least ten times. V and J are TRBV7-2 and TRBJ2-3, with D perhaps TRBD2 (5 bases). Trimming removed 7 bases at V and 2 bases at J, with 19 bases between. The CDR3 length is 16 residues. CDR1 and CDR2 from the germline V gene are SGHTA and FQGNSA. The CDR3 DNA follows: TGTGCCAGCATCAGAGGTAGTGGGAGTAACACAGATACGCAGTATTTT. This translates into CASIRGSGSNTDTQYF.

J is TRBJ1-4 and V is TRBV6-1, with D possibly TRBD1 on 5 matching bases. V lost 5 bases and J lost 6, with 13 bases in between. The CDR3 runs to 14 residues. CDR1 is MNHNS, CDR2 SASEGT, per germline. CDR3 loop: CASSSGTTYEKLFF. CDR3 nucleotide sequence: TGTGCCAGCAGTTCCGGGACTACCTATGAAAAACTGTTTTTT.

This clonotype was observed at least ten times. The CDR3 DNA reads as TGTGCCAGCAGCCCCAATGGCGAGCAGTACTTC. Its protein is CASSPNGEQYF. The J gene is TRBJ2-7, the V gene TRBV7-8; D ambiguous. The CDR3 totals 11 residues. V was trimmed by 5 bases and J by 6 bases, leaving 8 bases between them. CDR1 and CDR2 (germline): SGHVS, FQNEAQ.

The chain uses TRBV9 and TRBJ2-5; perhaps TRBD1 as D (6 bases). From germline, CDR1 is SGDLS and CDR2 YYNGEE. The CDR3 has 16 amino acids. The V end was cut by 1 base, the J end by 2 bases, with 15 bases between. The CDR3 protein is CASSVNRASGQETQYF. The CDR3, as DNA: TGTGCCAGCAGCGTAAACAGGGCCAGCGGACAAGAGACCCAGTACTTC.

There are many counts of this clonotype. CDR3 DNA: TGCAGTGCTAGGTCCAACCCGGGACTAGCGGGGGCCACGAGCTCCTACAATGAGCAGTTCTTC. Translation gives CSARSNPGLAGATSSYNEQFF. The chain joins TRBV20-1 to TRBJ2-1; 14 bases line up with TRBD2. J gave up 0 bases and V 3 bases, and 16 bases lay outside the gene matches. Germline CDR1 and CDR2: DFQATT and SNEGSKA (reference sequence). The CDR3 totals 21 residues.